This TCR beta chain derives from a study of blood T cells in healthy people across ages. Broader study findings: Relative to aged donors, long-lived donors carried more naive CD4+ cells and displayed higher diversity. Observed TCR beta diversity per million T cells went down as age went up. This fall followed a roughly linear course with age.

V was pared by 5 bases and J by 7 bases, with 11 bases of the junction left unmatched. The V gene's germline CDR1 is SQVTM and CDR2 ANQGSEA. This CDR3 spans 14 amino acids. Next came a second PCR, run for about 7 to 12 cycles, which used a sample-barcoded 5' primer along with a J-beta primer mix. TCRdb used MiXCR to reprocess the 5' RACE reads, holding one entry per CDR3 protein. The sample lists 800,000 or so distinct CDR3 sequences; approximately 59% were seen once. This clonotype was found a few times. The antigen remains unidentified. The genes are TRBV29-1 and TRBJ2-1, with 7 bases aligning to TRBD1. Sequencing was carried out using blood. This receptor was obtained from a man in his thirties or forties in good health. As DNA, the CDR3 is TGCAGCGTTCCGTGGGGGACAGATGGGAATGAGCAGTTCTTC. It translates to CSVPWGTDGNEQFF.